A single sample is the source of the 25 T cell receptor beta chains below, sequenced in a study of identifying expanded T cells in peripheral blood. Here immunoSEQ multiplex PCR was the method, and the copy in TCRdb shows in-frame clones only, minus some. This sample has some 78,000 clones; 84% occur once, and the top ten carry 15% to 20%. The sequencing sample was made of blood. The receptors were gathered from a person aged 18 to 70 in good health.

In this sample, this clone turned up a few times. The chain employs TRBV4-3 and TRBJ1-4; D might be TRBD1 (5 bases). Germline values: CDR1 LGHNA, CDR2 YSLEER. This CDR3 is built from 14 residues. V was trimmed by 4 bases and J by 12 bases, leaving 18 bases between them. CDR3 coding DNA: TGCGCCAGCAGCCCGAAGCGGGACCCCGTAGAACTGTTTTTT. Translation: CASSPKRDPVELFF.

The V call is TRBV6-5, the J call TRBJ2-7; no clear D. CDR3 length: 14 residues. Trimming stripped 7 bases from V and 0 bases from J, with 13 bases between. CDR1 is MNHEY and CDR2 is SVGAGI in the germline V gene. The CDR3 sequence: CASTLRASSYEQYF. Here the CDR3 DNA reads TGTGCCAGCACCCTACGGGCGAGCTCCTACGAGCAGTACTTC.

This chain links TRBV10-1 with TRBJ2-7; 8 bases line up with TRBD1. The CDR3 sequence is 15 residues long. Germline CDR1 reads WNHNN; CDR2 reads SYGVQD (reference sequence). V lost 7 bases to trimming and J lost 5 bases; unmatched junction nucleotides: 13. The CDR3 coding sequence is TGCGCCAGCACCGAGTGGACAGGGCTTGGTGACGAGCAGTACTTC. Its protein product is CASTEWTGLGDEQYF.

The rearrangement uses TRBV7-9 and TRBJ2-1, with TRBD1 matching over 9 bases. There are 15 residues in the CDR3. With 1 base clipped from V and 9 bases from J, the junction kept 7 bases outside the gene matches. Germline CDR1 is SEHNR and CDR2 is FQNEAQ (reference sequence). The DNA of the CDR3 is TGTGCCAGCAGCTTAGGGACAGGGGAGATGCGTGAGCAGTTCTTC. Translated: CASSLGTGEMREQFF.

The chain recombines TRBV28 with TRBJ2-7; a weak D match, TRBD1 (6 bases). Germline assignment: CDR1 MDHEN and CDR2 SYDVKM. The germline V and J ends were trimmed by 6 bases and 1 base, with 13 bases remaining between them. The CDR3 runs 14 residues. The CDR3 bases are TGTGCCAGCAGCTTCGACAGGTCGTCCTACGAGCAGTACTTC. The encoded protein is CASSFDRSSYEQYF.

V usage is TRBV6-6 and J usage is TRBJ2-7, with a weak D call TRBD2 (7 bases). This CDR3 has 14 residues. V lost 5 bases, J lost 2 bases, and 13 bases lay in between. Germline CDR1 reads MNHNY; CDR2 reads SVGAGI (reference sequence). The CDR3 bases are TGTGCCAGCAGTGTCCAGGGGACTACCTACGAGCAGTACTTC. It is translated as CASSVQGTTYEQYF.

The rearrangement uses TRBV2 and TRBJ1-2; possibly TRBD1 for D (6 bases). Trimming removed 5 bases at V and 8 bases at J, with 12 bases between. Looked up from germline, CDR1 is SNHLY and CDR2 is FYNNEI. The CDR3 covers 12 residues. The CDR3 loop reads CASSYTGKGYTF. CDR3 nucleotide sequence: TGTGCCAGCAGTTATACAGGGAAAGGCTACACCTTC.

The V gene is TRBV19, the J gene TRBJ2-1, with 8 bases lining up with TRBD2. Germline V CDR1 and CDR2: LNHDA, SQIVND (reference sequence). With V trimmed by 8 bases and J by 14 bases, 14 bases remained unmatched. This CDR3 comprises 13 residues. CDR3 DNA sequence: TGTGCCAGTCTAAATCTTGCGGGGACTAGAGAGTTCTTC. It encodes CASLNLAGTREFF.

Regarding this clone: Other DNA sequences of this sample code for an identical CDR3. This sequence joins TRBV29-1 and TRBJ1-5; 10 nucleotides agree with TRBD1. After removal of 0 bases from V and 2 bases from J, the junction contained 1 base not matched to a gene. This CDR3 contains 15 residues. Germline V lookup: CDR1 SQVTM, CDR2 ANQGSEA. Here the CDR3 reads CSVEEGTGGNQPQHF. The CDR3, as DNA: TGCAGCGTTGAAGAGGGGACAGGGGGCAATCAGCCCCAGCATTTT.

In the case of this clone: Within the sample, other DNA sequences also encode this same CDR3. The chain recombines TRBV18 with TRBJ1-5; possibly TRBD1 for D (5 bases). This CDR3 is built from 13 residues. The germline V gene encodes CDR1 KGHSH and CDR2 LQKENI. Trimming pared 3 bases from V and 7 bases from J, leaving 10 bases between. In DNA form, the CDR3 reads TGTGCCAGCTCACCGGGGGAAGGACAGCCCCAGCATTTT. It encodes CASSPGEGQPQHF.

The CDR3 sequence: CASSPTRRGRGEIYEQYF. The CDR3 DNA reads TGTGCCAGCAGCCCCACTCGAAGGGGTCGGGGTGAAATCTACGAGCAGTACTTC. V usage is TRBV11-2 and J usage is TRBJ2-7, with D possibly being TRBD1 or TRBD2 (5 bases each). The CDR3 contains 18 residues. Germline lookup yields CDR1 SGHAT and CDR2 FQNNGV. V dropped 5 bases and J dropped 3 bases, with 26 bases sitting between them. The full variable domain, its missing parts supplied by reference TRBV11-2 and TRBJ2-7, is EAGVAQSPRYKIIEKRQSVAFWCNPISGHATLYWYQQILGQGPKLLIQFQNNGVVDDSQLPKDRFSAERLKGVDSTLKIQPAKLEDSAVYLCASSPTRRGRGEIYEQYFGPGTRLTVT.

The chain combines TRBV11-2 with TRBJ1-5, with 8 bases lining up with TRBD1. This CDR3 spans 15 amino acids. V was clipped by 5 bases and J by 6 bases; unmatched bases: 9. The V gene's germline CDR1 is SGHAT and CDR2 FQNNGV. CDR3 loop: CASSALTGVTQPQHF. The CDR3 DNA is TGTGCCAGCAGCGCGCTGACAGGGGTGACTCAGCCCCAGCATTTT.

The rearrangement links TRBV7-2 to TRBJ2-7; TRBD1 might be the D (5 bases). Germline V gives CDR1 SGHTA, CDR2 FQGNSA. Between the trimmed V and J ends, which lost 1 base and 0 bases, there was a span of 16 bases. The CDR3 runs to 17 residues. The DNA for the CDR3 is TGTGCCAGCAGCTTAGAGGGCTCAAGGGGAAGCTCCTACGAGCAGTACTTC. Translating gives CASSLEGSRGSSYEQYF. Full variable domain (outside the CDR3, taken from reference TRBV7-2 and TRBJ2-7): GAGVSQSPSNKVTEKGKDVELRCDPISGHTALYWYRQSLGQGLEFLIYFQGNSAPDKSGLPSDRFSAERTGGSVSTLTIQRTQQEDSAVYLCASSLEGSRGSSYEQYFGPGTRLTVT.

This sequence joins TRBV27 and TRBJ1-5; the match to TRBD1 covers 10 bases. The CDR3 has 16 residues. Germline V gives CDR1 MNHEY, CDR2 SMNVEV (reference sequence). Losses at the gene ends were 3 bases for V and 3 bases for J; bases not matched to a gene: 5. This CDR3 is CASSLTTGGINQPQHF. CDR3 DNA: TGTGCCAGCAGTTTGACGACAGGGGGCATCAATCAGCCCCAGCATTTT.

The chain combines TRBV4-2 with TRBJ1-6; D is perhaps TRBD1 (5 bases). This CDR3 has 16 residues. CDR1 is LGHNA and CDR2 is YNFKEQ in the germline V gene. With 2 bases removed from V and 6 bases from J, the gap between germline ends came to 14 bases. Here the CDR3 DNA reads TGTGCCAGCAGCCAACAACCGGGACCTCTTAATTCACCCCTCCACTTT. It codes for CASSQQPGPLNSPLHF.

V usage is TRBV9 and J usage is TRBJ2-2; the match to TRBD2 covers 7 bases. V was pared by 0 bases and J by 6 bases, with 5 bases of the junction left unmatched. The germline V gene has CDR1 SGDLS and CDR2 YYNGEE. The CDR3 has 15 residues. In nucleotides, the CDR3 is TGTGCCAGCAGCGTAGTGGCGGGAGACTCCGGGGAGCTGTTTTTT. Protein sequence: CASSVVAGDSGELFF.

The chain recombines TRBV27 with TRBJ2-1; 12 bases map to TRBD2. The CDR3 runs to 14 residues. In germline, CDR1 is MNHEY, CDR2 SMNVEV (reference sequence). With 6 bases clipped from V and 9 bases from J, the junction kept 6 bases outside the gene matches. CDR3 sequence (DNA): TGTGCCAGCAGCTTGACTAGCGGGAGTGTTGAGCAGTTCTTC. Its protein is CASSLTSGSVEQFF.

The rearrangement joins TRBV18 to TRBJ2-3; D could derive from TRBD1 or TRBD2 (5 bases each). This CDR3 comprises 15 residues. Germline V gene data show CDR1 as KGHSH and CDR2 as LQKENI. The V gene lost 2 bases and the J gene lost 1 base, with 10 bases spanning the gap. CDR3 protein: CASSPGDGRTDTQYF. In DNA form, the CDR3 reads TGTGCCAGCTCACCAGGGGACGGCCGCACAGATACGCAGTATTTT.

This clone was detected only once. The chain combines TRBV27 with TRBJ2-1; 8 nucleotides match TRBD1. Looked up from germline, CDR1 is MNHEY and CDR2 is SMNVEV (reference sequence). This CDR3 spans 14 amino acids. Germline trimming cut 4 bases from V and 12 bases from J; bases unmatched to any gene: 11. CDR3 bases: TGTGCCAGCAGTTCCCCGACAGGGGAGAGAGGGCAGTTCTTC. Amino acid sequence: CASSSPTGERGQFF.

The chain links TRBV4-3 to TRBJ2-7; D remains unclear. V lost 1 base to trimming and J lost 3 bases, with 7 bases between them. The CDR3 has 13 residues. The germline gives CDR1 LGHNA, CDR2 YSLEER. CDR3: CASSQGAGYEQYF. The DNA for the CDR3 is TGCGCCAGCAGCCAAGGGGCAGGCTACGAGCAGTACTTC.

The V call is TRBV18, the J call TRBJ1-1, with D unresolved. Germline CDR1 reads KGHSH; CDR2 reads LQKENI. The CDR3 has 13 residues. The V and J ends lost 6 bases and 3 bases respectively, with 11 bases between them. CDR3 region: CASSQTRDTEAFF. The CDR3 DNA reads TGTGCCAGCTCCCAAACGCGGGACACTGAAGCTTTCTTT.

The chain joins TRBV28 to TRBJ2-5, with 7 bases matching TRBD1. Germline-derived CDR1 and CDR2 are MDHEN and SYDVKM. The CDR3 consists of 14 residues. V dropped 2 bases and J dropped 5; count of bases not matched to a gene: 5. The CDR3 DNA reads TGTGCCAGCAGTTTACAACAGGGGTACGAGACCCAGTACTTC. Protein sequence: CASSLQQGYETQYF.

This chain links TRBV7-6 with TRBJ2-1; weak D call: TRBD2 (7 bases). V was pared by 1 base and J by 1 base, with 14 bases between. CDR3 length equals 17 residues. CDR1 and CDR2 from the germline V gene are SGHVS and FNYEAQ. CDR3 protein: CASSLGNAGASYNEQFF. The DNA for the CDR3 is TGTGCCAGCAGCTTAGGGAACGCGGGGGCGTCCTACAATGAGCAGTTCTTC.

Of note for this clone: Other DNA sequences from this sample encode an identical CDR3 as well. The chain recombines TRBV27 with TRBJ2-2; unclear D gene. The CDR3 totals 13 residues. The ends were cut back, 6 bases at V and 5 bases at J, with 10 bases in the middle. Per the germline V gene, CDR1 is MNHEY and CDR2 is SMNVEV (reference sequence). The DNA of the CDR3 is TGTGCCAGCAGCCCTACCAGGACCGGGGAGCTGTTTTTT. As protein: CASSPTRTGELFF.

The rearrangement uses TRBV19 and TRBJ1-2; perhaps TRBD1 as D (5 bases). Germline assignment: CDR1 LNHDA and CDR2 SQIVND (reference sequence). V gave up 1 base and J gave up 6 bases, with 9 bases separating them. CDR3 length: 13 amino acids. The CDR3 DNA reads TGTGCCAGTAGTATAGGCAGGGCGGATGGCTACACCTTC. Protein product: CASSIGRADGYTF.